This is a list of T cell receptor beta chains from one sample in a study of blood T cell repertoires in COVID-19. The table came from immunoSEQ multiplex PCR; TCRdb's copy has only in-frame clones and leaves some out. Among around 300,000 clones, about nine tenths were seen once, and the ten largest hold approximately 2.9%. Source material: peripheral blood. The receptors were sampled from a woman in her 30s with COVID-19, enrolled during active disease. CDR3s include the opening cysteine and the closing phenylalanine or tryptophan. Each record gives: J gene, V gene, D gene, clone size, CDR3 DNA, CDR3 protein. D genes are given only for firm matches. Size tells how often a clone was seen (once, few, many) or the class of an expanded clone, and some rows leave it out.

j_call: TRBJ1-3
v_call: TRBV15
d_call: NA
clone_size: NA
cdr3_nt: TGTGCCACCAGCAGAGTCCGGGGTACTGGAAACACCATATATTTT
cdr3_aa: CATSRVRGTGNTIYF

j_call: TRBJ1-1
v_call: TRBV11-2
d_call: TRBD1
clone_size: NA
cdr3_nt: TGTGCCAGCAGCTTAGTGCGACAGGGGAACACTGAAGCTTTCTTT
cdr3_aa: CASSLVRQGNTEAFF

j_call: TRBJ1-1
v_call: TRBV7-3
d_call: NA
clone_size: few
cdr3_nt: TGTGCCAGCAGCCCCAGGGGATCCCACACTGAAGCTTTCTTT
cdr3_aa: CASSPRGSHTEAFF

j_call: TRBJ1-2
v_call: TRBV5-1
d_call: TRBD1
clone_size: NA
cdr3_nt: TGCGCCAGTAACTACGGCCTTACAGGGGGGGCCTATGGCTACACCTTC
cdr3_aa: CASNYGLTGGAYGYTF

j_call: TRBJ2-1
v_call: TRBV12-3/TRBV12-4
d_call: NA
clone_size: NA
cdr3_nt: TGTGCCAGCAGTTTAGTCACAGGTGGAGAGCAGTTCTTC
cdr3_aa: CASSLVTGGEQFF

j_call: TRBJ1-4
v_call: TRBV18
d_call: TRBD1
clone_size: NA
cdr3_nt: TGTGCCAGCTCACAACAGGGGGCTGGCACTAATGAAAAACTGTTTTTT
cdr3_aa: CASSQQGAGTNEKLFF

j_call: TRBJ1-3
v_call: TRBV29-1
d_call: NA
clone_size: NA
cdr3_nt: TGCAGCGTTGAAGGTTGGCAGGTAGACTCTGGAAACACCATATATTTT
cdr3_aa: CSVEGWQVDSGNTIYF

j_call: TRBJ1-5
v_call: TRBV6-5
d_call: TRBD1
clone_size: few
cdr3_nt: TGTGCCAGCAGTCGGACAGGCCTCAATCAGCCCCAGCATTTT
cdr3_aa: CASSRTGLNQPQHF

j_call: TRBJ2-7
v_call: TRBV18
d_call: TRBD2
clone_size: NA
cdr3_nt: TGTGCCAGCTCACCCCTAGCGGGAGGCCGCCGGAACTACGAGCAGTACTTC
cdr3_aa: CASSPLAGGRRNYEQYF

j_call: TRBJ1-4
v_call: TRBV6-1
d_call: NA
clone_size: NA
cdr3_nt: TGTGCCAGCAGTGAAGCATTGGGACAATCAAATGAAAAACTGTTTTTT
cdr3_aa: CASSEALGQSNEKLFF

j_call: TRBJ1-5
v_call: TRBV2
d_call: TRBD1
clone_size: NA
cdr3_nt: TGTGCCAGCACCCCCGGGGACAGCCGCAATCAGCCCCAGCATTTT
cdr3_aa: CASTPGDSRNQPQHF

j_call: TRBJ1-5
v_call: TRBV5-6
d_call: NA
clone_size: NA
cdr3_nt: TGTGCCAGCAGCTTAGGTCCTCAGGGGTATCAGCCCCAGCATTTT
cdr3_aa: CASSLGPQGYQPQHF

j_call: TRBJ2-7
v_call: TRBV5-1
d_call: NA
clone_size: NA
cdr3_nt: TGCGCCAGCTGTCCGGGACAAGCTTCCTACGAGCAGTACTTC
cdr3_aa: CASCPGQASYEQYF

j_call: TRBJ2-7
v_call: TRBV14
d_call: NA
clone_size: NA
cdr3_nt: TGTGCCAGCAGTTATACCGGGACACCGAGCAACGAGCAGTACTTC
cdr3_aa: CASSYTGTPSNEQYF

j_call: TRBJ2-3
v_call: TRBV4-1
d_call: TRBD2
clone_size: once
cdr3_nt: TGCGCCAGCAGCCAAGTGGTAACTAGCGGGAGTAGAAATACGCAGTATTTT
cdr3_aa: CASSQVVTSGSRNTQYF

j_call: TRBJ1-3
v_call: TRBV30
d_call: NA
clone_size: NA
cdr3_nt: TGTGCCTGGACCCACAGGGATGGAAACACCATATATTTT
cdr3_aa: CAWTHRDGNTIYF

j_call: TRBJ1-2
v_call: TRBV30
d_call: NA
clone_size: NA
cdr3_nt: TGTGCCTGGAGTTCAACTTATGGCTACACCTTC
cdr3_aa: CAWSSTYGYTF

j_call: TRBJ1-2
v_call: TRBV11-3
d_call: TRBD1
clone_size: NA
cdr3_nt: TGTGCCAGCAGCCCGACAGGGAACTATGGCTACACCTTC
cdr3_aa: CASSPTGNYGYTF

j_call: TRBJ2-7
v_call: TRBV7-9
d_call: TRBD2
clone_size: once
cdr3_nt: TGTGCCAGCAGTAGGACTAGCGGGATTAGGACCTACGAGCAGTACTTC
cdr3_aa: CASSRTSGIRTYEQYF

j_call: TRBJ1-3
v_call: TRBV4-1
d_call: NA
clone_size: NA
cdr3_nt: TGCGCCAGCAGCCCCAGGGAAGGGGACACCATATATTTT
cdr3_aa: CASSPREGDTIYF

j_call: TRBJ2-3
v_call: TRBV29-1
d_call: TRBD2
clone_size: few
cdr3_nt: TGCAGCGTTGGGAGAGGGAGTAGCGGGAACGTAGCAGATACGCAGTATTTT
cdr3_aa: CSVGRGSSGNVADTQYF

j_call: TRBJ1-2
v_call: TRBV6-1
d_call: NA
clone_size: NA
cdr3_nt: TGTGCCAGCAGTGAATTCGGCAGGTCCTACACCTTC
cdr3_aa: CASSEFGRSYTF

j_call: TRBJ2-5
v_call: TRBV29-1
d_call: NA
clone_size: NA
cdr3_nt: TGCAGCGTTGAAGCGAGCGAGGGAGAGACCCAGTACTTC
cdr3_aa: CSVEASEGETQYF

j_call: TRBJ2-7
v_call: TRBV27
d_call: TRBD1
clone_size: NA
cdr3_nt: TGTGCCAGCAGTTTATCGGGGACAGGGGTTTACGAGCAGTACTTC
cdr3_aa: CASSLSGTGVYEQYF

j_call: TRBJ2-3
v_call: TRBV12-3/TRBV12-4
d_call: NA
clone_size: NA
cdr3_nt: TGTGCCAGCATCATAACTAGCACAGATACGCAGTATTTT
cdr3_aa: CASIITSTDTQYF

j_call: TRBJ1-2
v_call: TRBV19
d_call: NA
clone_size: NA
cdr3_nt: TGTGCCAGCCACGTACGGACAGACGGAGGCTACACCTTC
cdr3_aa: CASHVRTDGGYTF